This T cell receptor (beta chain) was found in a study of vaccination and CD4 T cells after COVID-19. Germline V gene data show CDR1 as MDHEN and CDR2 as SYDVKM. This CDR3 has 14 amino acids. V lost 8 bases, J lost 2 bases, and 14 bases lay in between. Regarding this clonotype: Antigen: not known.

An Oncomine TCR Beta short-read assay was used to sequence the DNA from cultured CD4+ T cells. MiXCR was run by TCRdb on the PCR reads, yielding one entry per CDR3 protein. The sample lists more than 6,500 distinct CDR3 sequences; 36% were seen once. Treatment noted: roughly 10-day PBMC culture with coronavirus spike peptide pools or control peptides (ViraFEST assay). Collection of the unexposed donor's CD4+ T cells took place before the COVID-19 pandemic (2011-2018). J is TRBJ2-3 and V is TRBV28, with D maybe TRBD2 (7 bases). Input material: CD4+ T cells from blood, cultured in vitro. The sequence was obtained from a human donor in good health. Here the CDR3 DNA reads TGTGCCAGCGCCAAGGGGGGGCACACAGATACGCAGTATTTT. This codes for CASAKGGHTDTQYF.